The clone carrying this T cell receptor beta chain has a handful of counts. These data are taken from a study of T cells after yellow fever vaccination. After removal of 3 bases from V and 0 bases from J, the junction contained 5 bases not matched to a gene. The germline gives CDR1 MGHRA, CDR2 YSYEKL. There are 18 residues in the CDR3. From the 5' RACE reads, TCRdb called clonotypes with MiXCR, one entry per CDR3 protein. The sample shows 250,000 to 400,000 distinct CDR3 sequences, approximately 4.3% of them seen only once. The rearrangement uses TRBV4-1 and TRBJ2-2; 12 bases align to TRBD2. The receptor comes from a man younger than 35 who received the YFV17D yellow fever vaccine. The material sequenced was PBMCs, taken 15 days after the yellow fever booster vaccination. As DNA, the CDR3 is TGCGCCAGCAGCCAGCAACTAGCGGGGGGACCGAACACCGGGGAGCTGTTTTTT. It translates to CASSQQLAGGPNTGELFF.